A selection of T cell receptor beta chains follows, all from one sample in a study of cytomegalovirus exposure and HLA in healthy donors. Profiling relied on immunoSEQ multiplex PCR, and the TCRdb table lists in-frame clones only, not all of them. Of roughly 200,000 clones detected, about 70% appear once; the ten largest clones hold approximately 1.8%. The sequenced sample was PBMCs. The receptors stem from a woman aged 25-40 years in good health and CMV-seronegative. Each CDR3 is given with its conserved first and last residue. A D gene is named only where the DNA matches it firmly. Part of the rows lack a size; the others show once, few, many or a class for expanded clones.

abundance: .
j_gene: TRBJ1-1
len: 13
d_gene: .
v_gene: TRBV5-8
CDR3aa: CASSLRGWTEAFF
CDR3nt: TGTGCCAGCAGCTTGAGGGGTTGGACTGAAGCTTTCTTT

abundance: few
j_gene: TRBJ2-3
len: 11
d_gene: .
v_gene: TRBV20-1
CDR3aa: CSASARDTQYF
CDR3nt: TGCAGTGCTAGCGCGAGGGATACGCAGTATTTT

abundance: .
j_gene: TRBJ2-7
len: 10
d_gene: .
v_gene: TRBV27
CDR3aa: CASSFPEQYF
CDR3nt: TGTGCCAGCAGTTTCCCGGAGCAGTACTTC

abundance: .
j_gene: TRBJ2-7
len: 14
d_gene: .
v_gene: TRBV7-9
CDR3aa: CSSSLGPSSYEQYF
CDR3nt: TGTTCCAGCAGCTTAGGGCCCAGCTCCTACGAGCAGTACTTC

abundance: .
j_gene: TRBJ2-5
len: 15
d_gene: TRBD2
v_gene: TRBV7-8
CDR3aa: CASSSWTSGRETQYF
CDR3nt: TGTGCCAGCAGCTCATGGACTAGCGGGAGGGAGACCCAGTACTTC

abundance: once
j_gene: TRBJ2-7
len: 11
d_gene: .
v_gene: TRBV27
CDR3aa: CAVGIFYEQYF
CDR3nt: TGTGCTGTGGGCATCTTCTACGAGCAGTACTTC

abundance: .
j_gene: TRBJ1-1
len: 14
d_gene: TRBD1
v_gene: TRBV5-1
CDR3aa: CASRRQGMNTEAFF
CDR3nt: TGCGCCAGCAGACGACAGGGGATGAACACTGAAGCTTTCTTT

abundance: .
j_gene: TRBJ2-1
len: 18
d_gene: TRBD1
v_gene: TRBV4-1
CDR3aa: CASSQVLNRGLSYNEQFF
CDR3nt: TGCGCCAGCAGCCAGGTTCTGAACAGGGGGCTCTCCTACAATGAGCAGTTCTTC

abundance: .
j_gene: TRBJ2-7
len: 13
d_gene: TRBD1
v_gene: TRBV2
CDR3aa: CASRRGGTYEQYF
CDR3nt: TGTGCCAGCAGGCGAGGGGGCACCTACGAGCAGTACTTC

abundance: .
j_gene: TRBJ2-3
len: 16
d_gene: .
v_gene: TRBV5-1
CDR3aa: CASSSRGAAITDTQYF
CDR3nt: TGCGCCAGCAGCTCACGGGGAGCGGCCATCACAGATACGCAGTATTTT

abundance: .
j_gene: TRBJ1-2
len: 15
d_gene: .
v_gene: TRBV7-2
CDR3aa: CASSSLRGDGHGYTF
CDR3nt: TGTGCCAGCAGCTCCCTGCGGGGAGACGGCCATGGCTACACCTTC